A selection of T cell receptor beta chains follows, all from one sample in a study of patients and donors after allogeneic stem cell transplantation. From the RT-PCR reads, TCRdb called clonotypes with MiXCR, one entry per CDR3 protein. This sample has some 160,000 distinct CDR3 sequences, with 24% found just once. The sequencing input was blood, either unsorted or a sorted T cell fraction (not recorded which). Receptors were obtained from a human donor who was either an allogeneic HSCT recipient or a stem cell or donor lymphocyte infusion donor (not recorded which). It is not recorded whose cells these are; they may come from a transplant donor. CDR3s include the opening cysteine and the closing phenylalanine or tryptophan.

V: TRBV5-1
length: 17
CDR3: CASSLGQGSSYNSPLHF

V: TRBV5-1
length: 16
CDR3: CASSLVLRSSGNTIYF

V: TRBV3-1
length: 12
CDR3: CASSQGSTGVYF

V: TRBV4-1
length: 13
CDR3: CASSHGTPDTQYF

V: TRBV3-1
length: 12
CDR3: CASSQALSEAFF

V: TRBV12-3/TRBV12-4
length: 15
CDR3: CASSPGRSNNSPLHF

V: TRBV12-3/TRBV12-4
length: 17
CDR3: CASSPHRTGNSGNTIYF

V: TRBV20-1
length: 12
CDR3: CSALGLSYEQYF

V: TRBV18
length: 14
CDR3: CASSPLGAGNTIYF

V: TRBV5-1
length: 14
CDR3: CASSRSGGSNEQFF

V: TRBV29-1
length: 10
CDR3: CSVETGEAFF

V: TRBV24-1
length: 18
CDR3: CATSDPTAGEEGGYEQYF

V: TRBV12-5
length: 11
CDR3: CASGLRYGYTF

V: TRBV7-2
length: 15
CDR3: CASSEDRISYNEQFF

V: TRBV9
length: 15
CDR3: CASSTQTWGGNEQFF

V: TRBV24-1
length: 13
CDR3: CATRDDSLQGYTF

V: TRBV27
length: 15
CDR3: CASSLSGTLNTEAFF

V: TRBV6-6
length: 14
CDR3: CASSSRDFQEPQHF

V: TRBV12-3/TRBV12-4
length: 17
CDR3: CASSPLAGGLGTGELFF

V: TRBV6-2/TRBV6-3
length: 14
CDR3: CASKADGITGELFF

V: TRBV13
length: 18
CDR3: CASSLTYLGQGGGETQYF

V: TRBV4-3
length: 17
CDR3: CASSQDFFSGADTEAFF

V: TRBV7-2
length: 17
CDR3: CASSFLPSGGAADTQYF

V: TRBV12-3/TRBV12-4
length: 15
CDR3: CASSRQGIGNTEAFF

V: TRBV7-2
length: 16
CDR3: CASSSRGGPGTDTQYF

V: TRBV5-1
length: 15
CDR3: CASSSAGDVVEKLFF

V: TRBV4-1
length: 16
CDR3: CASSEPGTLSTDTQYF

V: TRBV20-1
length: 12
CDR3: CSASSTNEKLFF

V: TRBV3-1
length: 17
CDR3: CASSKLAVAPNTGELFF

V: TRBV9
length: 15
CDR3: CASSVVGSSYNEQFF

V: TRBV15
length: 13
CDR3: CATSSAGHNEQFF

V: TRBV15
length: 17
CDR3: CATRAGRVPFLDTEAFF

V: TRBV5-1
length: 18
CDR3: CASGGRLIGRGHTGELFF

V: TRBV5-5
length: 14
CDR3: CASSYAGGRGEAFF

V: TRBV3-1
length: 17
CDR3: CASSHVSDRELGNTIYF

V: TRBV29-1
length: 12
CDR3: CSVLSTNEKLFF

V: TRBV5-1
length: 16
CDR3: CASSLDKSATNEKLFF

V: TRBV5-1
length: 13
CDR3: CASSSGLNYEQYF

V: TRBV11-3
length: 15
CDR3: CASSGEPGLVNEQFF

V: TRBV20-1
length: 15
CDR3: CSARDTDWSSYEQYF

V: TRBV10-3
length: 19
CDR3: CAISESGFFDRRPYNEQFF

V: TRBV7-7
length: 14
CDR3: CASSLRGSGETQYF

V: TRBV10-3
length: 13
CDR3: CAISAKGNTEAFF